Sequencing of this T cell receptor (beta chain) was carried out in a study of preoperative IRX-2 immunotherapy in early breast cancer. This CDR3 region has 16 residues. The germline V gene encodes CDR1 SGHNT and CDR2 YYREEE (reference sequence). V lost 1 base and J lost 0; bases outside the gene matches: 4. As for treatment: preoperative locoregional IRX-2 cytokine immunotherapy. Preoperative locoregional IRX-2 cytokine immunotherapy was tested in the phase Ib source study. Some clones are missing from TCRdb's copy, which holds only in-frame ones; the method was immunoSEQ multiplex PCR. The sample includes 25,000 to 30,000 clones, around 90% seen only once; the top ten take 9.5% to 10%.

Collection took place from a patient treated with IRX-2 immunotherapy. This sequence originates from a human donor with breast cancer. The gene calls are TRBV5-4 and TRBJ1-3; 7 bases match TRBD1. CDR3 sequence (DNA): TGTGCCAGCAGCTTGCCAGGGGGAATCTCTGGAAACACCATATATTTT. Amino acids: CASSLPGGISGNTIYF.